This T cell receptor (beta chain) was sequenced in a study of cytomegalovirus exposure and HLA in healthy donors. PCR involved 60 Vbeta and 13 Jbeta primers. Repertoires were generated with immunoSEQ multiplex PCR, while TCRdb's copy carries only in-frame clones and drops some. This table has some 200,000 clones, around 70% appearing once. There are 14 residues in the CDR3. The germline V and J ends were trimmed by 4 bases and 5 bases, with 15 bases remaining between them. From germline, CDR1 is LNHDA and CDR2 SQIVND (reference sequence). The V gene is TRBV19, the J gene TRBJ2-7; the D gene is possibly TRBD1 (6 bases). This TCR was sampled from a man aged 35 to 55 in good health and CMV-seropositive. The source material was PBMCs. The CDR3 protein is CASSTHRVSDEQYF. The CDR3 region has the DNA TGTGCCAGTAGTACTCACAGGGTTTCCGACGAGCAGTACTTC. The whole variable domain, remainder taken from reference TRBV19 and TRBJ2-7, is DGGITQSPKYLFRKEGQNVTLSCEQNLNHDAMYWYRQDPGQGLRLIYYSQIVNDFQKGDIAEGYSVSREKKESFPLTVTSAQKNPTAFYLCASSTHRVSDEQYFGPGTRLTVT.